This T cell receptor beta chain emerged from a study of cytomegalovirus exposure and HLA in healthy donors. Germline V gene lookup returns CDR1 MNHNS and CDR2 SASEGT. V shed 7 bases and J 5 bases; nucleotides not matched to a gene: 10. CDR3 length: 15 residues. The donors were members of the validation cohort, which comprised 90 to 150 subjects and was separate from the first cohort of roughly 700 subjects. Generated by immunoSEQ multiplex PCR, the TCRdb table keeps only in-frame clones and is missing some. This sample yields some 290,000 clones, of which 70% to 90% are seen a single time; approximately 0.95% belongs to the top ten. General study points: Specificity of three CMV-associated chains for CMV antigens was verified in vitro. Reports credit the classifier with highly specific, highly sensitive diagnosis of cytomegalovirus status. Among TCR sequences, most were rare, though some public TCRs appeared in many donors.

A remark on this clone: Its antigen is unidentified.

The chain couples TRBV6-1 to TRBJ2-1; TRBD2 matches 8 bases. The sequence was collected from a man younger than 45 in good health and CMV-seronegative. The specimen sequenced was PBMCs. Here the CDR3 reads CASTTGGTRNNEQFF. For the CDR3, the DNA is TGTGCCAGCACCACCGGAGGGACTAGGAACAATGAGCAGTTCTTC.